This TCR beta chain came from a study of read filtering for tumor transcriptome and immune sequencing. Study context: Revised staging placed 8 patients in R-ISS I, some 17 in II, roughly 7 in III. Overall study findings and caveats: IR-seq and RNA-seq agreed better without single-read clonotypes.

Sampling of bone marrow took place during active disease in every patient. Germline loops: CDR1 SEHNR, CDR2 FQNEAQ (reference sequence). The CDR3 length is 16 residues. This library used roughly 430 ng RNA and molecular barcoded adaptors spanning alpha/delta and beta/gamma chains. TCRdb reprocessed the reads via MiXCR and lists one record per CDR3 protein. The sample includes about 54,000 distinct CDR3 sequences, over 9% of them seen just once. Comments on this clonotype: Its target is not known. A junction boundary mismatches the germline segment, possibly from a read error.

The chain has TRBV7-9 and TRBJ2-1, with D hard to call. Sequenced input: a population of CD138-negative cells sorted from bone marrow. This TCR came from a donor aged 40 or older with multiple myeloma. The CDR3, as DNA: TGTGCCAGCAGCTCATTGGACCCGAGCTCCAACAATGAGCAGTTCTTC. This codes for CASSSLDPSSNNEQFF.